This T cell receptor beta chain was profiled in a study of T cell responses to AZD1222 COVID-19 vaccine. Overall study results and limits: Increases in Spike-specific TCR breadth and depth were seen after two AZD1222 doses. The CD4 TCRs associated with vaccination extended across spike and predominated at 160-218 and 743-854.

The method was immunoSEQ multiplex PCR; TCRdb's version includes in-frame clones alone and lacks a portion of them. The data contain about 140,000 clones, about 86% of them singletons. As regards this clone: Its antigen is unidentified.

The CDR3 has 16 residues. J lost 0 bases, V lost 6 bases, and 10 bases had no gene match. Looked up from germline, CDR1 is MNHEY and CDR2 is SVGEGT. This sample comprised peripheral blood, obtained on day 0 of AZD1222 vaccination. This clonotype was obtained from an adult in good health. This chain connects TRBV6-2 or TRBV6-3 to TRBJ1-1, with 7 positions matching TRBD1. The CDR3 DNA reads TGTGCCAGCAGCCGATTGAGGACAGGATTGAACACTGAAGCTTTCTTT. This translates into CASSRLRTGLNTEAFF.